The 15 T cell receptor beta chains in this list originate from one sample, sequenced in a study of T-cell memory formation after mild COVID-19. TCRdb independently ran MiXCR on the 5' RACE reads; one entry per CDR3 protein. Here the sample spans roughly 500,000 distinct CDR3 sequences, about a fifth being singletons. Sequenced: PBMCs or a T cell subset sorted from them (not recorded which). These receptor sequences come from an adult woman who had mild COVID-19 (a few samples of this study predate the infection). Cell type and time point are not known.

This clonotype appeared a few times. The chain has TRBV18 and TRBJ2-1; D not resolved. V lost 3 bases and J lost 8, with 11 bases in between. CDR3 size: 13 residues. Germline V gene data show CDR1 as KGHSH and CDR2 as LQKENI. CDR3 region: CASSPSRKDEQFF. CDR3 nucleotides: TGTGCCAGCTCACCTTCCCGGAAAGATGAGCAGTTCTTC.

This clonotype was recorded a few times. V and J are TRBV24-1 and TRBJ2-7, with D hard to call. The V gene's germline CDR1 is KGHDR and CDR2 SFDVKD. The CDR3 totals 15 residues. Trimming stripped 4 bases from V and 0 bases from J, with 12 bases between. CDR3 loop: CATSDPRTTSYEQYF. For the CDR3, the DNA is TGTGCCACCAGTGACCCGCGGACGACCTCCTACGAGCAGTACTTC.

The CDR3 sequence is CASSPGTGNDYGYTF. The CDR3 DNA is TGTGCCAGCAGCCCCGGGACAGGGAACGACTATGGCTACACCTTC. The V gene is TRBV12-3 or TRBV12-4, the J gene TRBJ1-2; 9 positions match TRBD1. Trimming cost V 6 bases and J 3 bases; bases outside gene matches: 8. The CDR3 covers 15 residues.

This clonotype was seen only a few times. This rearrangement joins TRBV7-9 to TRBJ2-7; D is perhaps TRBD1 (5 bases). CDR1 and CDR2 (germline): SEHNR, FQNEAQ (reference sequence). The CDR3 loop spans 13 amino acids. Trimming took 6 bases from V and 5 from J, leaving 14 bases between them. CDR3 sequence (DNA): TGTGCCAGCAGGGCCAGTCAGGGCCACGAGCAGTACTTC. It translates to CASRASQGHEQYF.

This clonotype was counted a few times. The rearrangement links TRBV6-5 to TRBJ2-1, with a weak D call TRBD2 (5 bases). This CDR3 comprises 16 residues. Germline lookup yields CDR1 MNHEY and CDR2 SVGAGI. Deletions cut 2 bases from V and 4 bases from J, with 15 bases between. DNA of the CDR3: TGTGCCAGCAGTTACGGTCCGGGAAACGTTTACAATGAGCAGTTCTTC. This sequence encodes CASSYGPGNVYNEQFF.

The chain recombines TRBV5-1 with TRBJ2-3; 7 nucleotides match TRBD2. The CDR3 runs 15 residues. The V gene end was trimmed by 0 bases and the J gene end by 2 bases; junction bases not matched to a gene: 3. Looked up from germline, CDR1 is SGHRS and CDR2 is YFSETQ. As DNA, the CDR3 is TGCGCCAGCAGCTTGGGACTAGCTCTCACAGATACGCAGTATTTT. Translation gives CASSLGLALTDTQYF.

CDR3: CATRGYNEQFF. The CDR3 DNA is TGTGCCACTCGGGGCTACAATGAGCAGTTCTTC. The chain combines TRBV25-1 with TRBJ2-1, with D possibly being TRBD2 (5 bases). The CDR3 is 11 amino acids. The V end was cut by 10 bases, the J end by 3 bases, with 7 bases between. Germline loops: CDR1 MGHDK, CDR2 SYGVNS.

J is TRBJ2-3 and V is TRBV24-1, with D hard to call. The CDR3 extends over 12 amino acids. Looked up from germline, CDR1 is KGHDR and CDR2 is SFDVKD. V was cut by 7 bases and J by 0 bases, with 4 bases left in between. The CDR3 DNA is TGTGCCACCAGAGACAGCACAGATACGCAGTATTTT. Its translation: CATRDSTDTQYF.

CDR3 DNA: TGCGCCAGCAGCGTGTATGCCGGGAGTAGCGAGCAGTACTTC. It encodes CASSVYAGSSEQYF. This chain connects TRBV5-1 to TRBJ2-7, with a possible D match to TRBD2 (6 bases). Germline CDR1 and CDR2: SGHRS and YFSETQ. Trimming removed 4 bases from V and 6 bases from J, with 17 bases in between. The CDR3 spans 14 residues.

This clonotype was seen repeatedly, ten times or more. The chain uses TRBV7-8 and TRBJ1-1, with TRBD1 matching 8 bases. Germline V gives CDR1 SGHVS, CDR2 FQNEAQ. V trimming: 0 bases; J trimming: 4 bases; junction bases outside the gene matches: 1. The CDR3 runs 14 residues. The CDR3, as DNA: TGTGCCAGCAGCTTAGCTACAGGGGGCACTGAAGCTTTCTTT. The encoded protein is CASSLATGGTEAFF.

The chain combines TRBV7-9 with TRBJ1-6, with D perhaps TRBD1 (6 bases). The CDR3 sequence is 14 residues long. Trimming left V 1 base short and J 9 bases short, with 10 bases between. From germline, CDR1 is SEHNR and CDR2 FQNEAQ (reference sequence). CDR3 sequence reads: CASSLEGVGSPLHF. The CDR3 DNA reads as TGTGCCAGCAGCTTAGAGGGGGTGGGTTCACCCCTCCACTTT. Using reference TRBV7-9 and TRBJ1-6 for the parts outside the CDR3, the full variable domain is DTGVSQNPRHKITKRGQNVTFRCDPISEHNRLYWYRQTLGQGPEFLTYFQNEAQLEKSRLLSDRFSAERPKGSFSTLEIQRTEQGDSAMYLCASSLEGVGSPLHFGNGTRLTVT.

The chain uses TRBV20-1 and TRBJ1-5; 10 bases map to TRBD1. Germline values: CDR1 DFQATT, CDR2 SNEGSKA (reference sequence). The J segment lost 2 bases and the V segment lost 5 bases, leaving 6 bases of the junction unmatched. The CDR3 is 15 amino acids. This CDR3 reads CSASETGGGNQPQHF. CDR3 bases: TGCAGTGCTTCGGAGACAGGGGGCGGCAATCAGCCCCAGCATTTT.

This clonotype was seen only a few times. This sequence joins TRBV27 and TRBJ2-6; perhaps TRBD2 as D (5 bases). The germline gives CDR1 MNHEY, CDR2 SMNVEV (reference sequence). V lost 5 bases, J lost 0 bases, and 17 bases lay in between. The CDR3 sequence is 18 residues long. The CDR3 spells CASSPLIGVPSGANVLTF. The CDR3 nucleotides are TGTGCCAGCAGTCCCCTCATCGGGGTCCCCTCTGGGGCCAACGTCCTGACTTTC. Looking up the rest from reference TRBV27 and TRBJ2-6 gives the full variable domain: EAQVTQNPRYLITVTGKKLTVTCSQNMNHEYMSWYRQDPGLGLRQIYYSMNVEVTDKGDVPEGYKVSRKEKRNFPLILESPSPNQTSLYFCASSPLIGVPSGANVLTFGAGSRLTVL.

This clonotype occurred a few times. This chain's CDR3 is CSAPDRRGGDTQYF. Written as DNA, the CDR3 is TGCAGTGCTCCGGACAGGAGGGGTGGAGATACGCAGTATTTT. This rearrangement joins TRBV20-1 to TRBJ2-3; D is possibly TRBD1 (7 bases). The CDR3 runs 14 residues. Germline V lookup: CDR1 DFQATT, CDR2 SNEGSKA (reference sequence). Trimming pared 5 bases from V and 5 bases from J, leaving 17 bases between.

DNA of the CDR3: TGTGCCAGCAGCCAAGTACTAGCTAGCGCAGAGACCCAGTACTTC. Translating gives CASSQVLASAETQYF. The chain links TRBV4-2 to TRBJ2-5; TRBD2 might be the D (6 bases). The germline V gene encodes CDR1 LGHNA and CDR2 YNFKEQ. The CDR3 is 15 residues long. The V and J ends lost 1 base and 4 bases respectively, with 13 bases between them.